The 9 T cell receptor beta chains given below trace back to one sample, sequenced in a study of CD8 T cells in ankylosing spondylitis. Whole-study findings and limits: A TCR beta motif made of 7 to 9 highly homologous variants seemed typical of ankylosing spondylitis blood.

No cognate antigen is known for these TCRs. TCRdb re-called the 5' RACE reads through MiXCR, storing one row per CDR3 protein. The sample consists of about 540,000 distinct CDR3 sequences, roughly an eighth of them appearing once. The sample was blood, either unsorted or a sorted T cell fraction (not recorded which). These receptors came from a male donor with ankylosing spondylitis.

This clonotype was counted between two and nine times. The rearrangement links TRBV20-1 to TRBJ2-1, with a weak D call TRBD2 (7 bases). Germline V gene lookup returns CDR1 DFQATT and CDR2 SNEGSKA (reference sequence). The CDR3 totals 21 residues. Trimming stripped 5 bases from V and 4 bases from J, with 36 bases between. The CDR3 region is CSAPPGAYAGVGTPAYNEQFF. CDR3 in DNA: TGCAGTGCTCCCCCGGGGGCTTATGCGGGAGTCGGGACCCCGGCATACAATGAGCAGTTCTTC.

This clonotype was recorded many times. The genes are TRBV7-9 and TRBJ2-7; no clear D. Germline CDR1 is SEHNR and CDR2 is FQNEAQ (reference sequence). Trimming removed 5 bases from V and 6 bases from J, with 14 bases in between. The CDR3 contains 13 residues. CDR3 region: CASSPQASPEQYF. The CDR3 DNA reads TGTGCCAGCAGCCCCCAGGCGTCGCCCGAGCAGTACTTC.

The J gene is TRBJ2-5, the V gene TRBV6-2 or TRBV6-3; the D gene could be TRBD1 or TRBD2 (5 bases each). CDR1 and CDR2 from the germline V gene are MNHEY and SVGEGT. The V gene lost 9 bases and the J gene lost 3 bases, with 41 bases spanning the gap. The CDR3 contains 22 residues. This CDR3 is CARIIAKVTSLVGRRSEETQYF. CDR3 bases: TGTGCCAGGATCATAGCGAAGGTTACCTCCCTAGTGGGGCGCCGATCCGAAGAGACCCAGTACTTC.

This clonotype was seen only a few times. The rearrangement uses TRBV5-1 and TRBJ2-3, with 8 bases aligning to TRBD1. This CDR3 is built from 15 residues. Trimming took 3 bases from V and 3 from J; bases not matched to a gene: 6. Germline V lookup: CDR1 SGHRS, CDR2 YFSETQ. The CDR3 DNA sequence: TGCGCCAGCAGCTCTCGACAGGGGATAACAGATACGCAGTATTTT. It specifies CASSSRQGITDTQYF.

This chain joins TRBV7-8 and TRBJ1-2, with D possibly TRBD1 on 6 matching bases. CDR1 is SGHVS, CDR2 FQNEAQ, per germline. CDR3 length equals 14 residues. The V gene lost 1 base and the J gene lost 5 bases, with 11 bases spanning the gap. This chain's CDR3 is CASSLVMQGYGYTF. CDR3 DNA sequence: TGTGCCAGCAGCTTAGTTATGCAGGGGTATGGCTACACCTTC.

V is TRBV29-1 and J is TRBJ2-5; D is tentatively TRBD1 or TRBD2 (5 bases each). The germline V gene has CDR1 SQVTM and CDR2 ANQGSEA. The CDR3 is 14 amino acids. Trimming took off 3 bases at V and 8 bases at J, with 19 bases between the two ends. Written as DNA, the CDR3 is TGCAGCGTTGACCCCGGGACCTCGACTCGCACCCAGTACTTC. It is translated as CSVDPGTSTRTQYF.

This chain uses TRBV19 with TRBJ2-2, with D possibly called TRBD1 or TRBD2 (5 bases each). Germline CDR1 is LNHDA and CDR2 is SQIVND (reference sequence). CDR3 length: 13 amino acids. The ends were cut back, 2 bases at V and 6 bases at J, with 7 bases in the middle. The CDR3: CASSIMGAGELFF. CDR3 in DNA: TGTGCCAGTAGTATAATGGGGGCCGGGGAGCTGTTTTTT.

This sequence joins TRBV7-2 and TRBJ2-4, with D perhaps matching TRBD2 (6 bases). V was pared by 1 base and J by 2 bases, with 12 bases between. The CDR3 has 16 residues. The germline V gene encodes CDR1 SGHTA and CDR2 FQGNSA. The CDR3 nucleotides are TGTGCCAGCAGCTTAGAGGTCGGAGGGTCCAAAAACATTCAGTACTTC. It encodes CASSLEVGGSKNIQYF.

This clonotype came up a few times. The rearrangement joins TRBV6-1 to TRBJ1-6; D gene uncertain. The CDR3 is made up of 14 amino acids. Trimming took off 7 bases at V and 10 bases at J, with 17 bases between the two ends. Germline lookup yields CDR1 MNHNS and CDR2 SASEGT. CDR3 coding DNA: TGTGCCAGCAACCCGTGGGGTCGAGGATCACCCCTCCACTTT. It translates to CASNPWGRGSPLHF.